Listed below are T cell receptor beta chains from one sample, sequenced in a study of CD8 T cells in ankylosing spondylitis. TCRdb analysed the 5' RACE reads with MiXCR anew, one entry per CDR3 protein. Of approximately 220,000 distinct CDR3 sequences listed, around 24% are singletons. The sample comprised blood, either unsorted or a sorted T cell fraction (not recorded which). The source is a male donor with ankylosing spondylitis or in good health (not recorded which). CDR3s include the opening cysteine and the closing phenylalanine or tryptophan. Each record gives: V gene, CDR3 length, D gene, CDR3 protein. A D gene is named only where the DNA matches it firmly.

>TRBV10-3|15|.
CAISELALSSYEQYF
>TRBV20-1|12|.
CSARVIGDEQFF
>TRBV10-3|15|.
CAIKEVGTANSPLHF
>TRBV5-1|17|.
CASSLTKSGGITDTQYF
>TRBV6-1|14|.
CALKQQGRAGELFF
>TRBV29-1|12|.
CSVEDEGLTQYF
>TRBV20-1|14|TRBD2
CSARLASFYNEQFF
>TRBV20-1|13|.
CSARGDQHTEAFF
>TRBV11-3|16|TRBD1
CASSLVGGTGADTQYF
>TRBV27|15|TRBD1
CASRPGTGGASGYTF
>TRBV6-1|16|TRBD2
CASSEWASGREETQYF
>TRBV12-3/TRBV12-4|12|.
CASSPGYSPLHF
>TRBV5-1|16|.
CASSLAPGRSTDTQYF
>TRBV20-1|16|.
CSATSRGGTTYTEAFF
>TRBV20-1|15|.
CSARALDGGTDTQYF
>TRBV10-3|13|TRBD1
CASAGQGEETQYF
>TRBV28|12|.
CASSSMTGEAFF
>TRBV6-5|17|.
CASSYGPKEDLSYEQYF
>TRBV7-3|16|TRBD1
CASSRPMAGGCQPQHF
>TRBV7-3|18|TRBD2
CASSRLAGGPNQQETQYF
>TRBV4-3|17|TRBD2
CASSQDLPSGSLYEQYF
>TRBV6-4|14|TRBD1
CASSPTGDTGELFF
>TRBV20-1|14|TRBD2
CSATPIAGQDTQYF
>TRBV12-3/TRBV12-4|11|.
CASSERNEQFF
>TRBV12-3/TRBV12-4|14|.
CASSLSSGFTEAFF
>TRBV27|14|TRBD2
CASSSTSLAGGQYF
>TRBV20-1|13|.
CSASPMVSYEQYF
>TRBV6-1|15|.
CASSDQAVMGDTQYF
>TRBV6-1|18|TRBD1
CASSGIPLWTGGEEKLFF
>TRBV6-5|13|.
CASSYPGRNEQFF
>TRBV6-5|16|.
CASSYVATWRGTEAFF